This T cell receptor (beta chain) is from a study of identical twins. TCRdb reprocessed the 5' RACE reads with MiXCR, giving one entry per CDR3 protein. Among 400,000 to 500,000 distinct CDR3 sequences, roughly 20% were seen once, and the ten largest hold 9.5% to 15%. Trimming shortened V by 1 base and J by 2 bases, and 11 bases separated the two germline ends. The germline V gene encodes CDR1 SGHTA and CDR2 FQGNSA. The CDR3 consists of 15 residues. This clonotype turned up a few times. This chain connects TRBV7-2 to TRBJ2-5; TRBD2 might be the D (6 bases). This receptor was obtained from a man aged 50 to 59 in good health. Sequencing used naive T cells sorted from blood. CDR3 loop: CASSLGLRGQETQYF. CDR3 sequence (DNA): TGTGCCAGCAGCTTAGGTTTGCGGGGTCAAGAGACCCAGTACTTC.